The 10 T cell receptor beta chains presented below share a single source sample, sequenced in a study of T-cell memory formation after mild COVID-19. TCRdb reprocessed the 5' RACE reads via MiXCR and lists one record per CDR3 protein. Among about 400,000 distinct CDR3 sequences listed, roughly an eighth were seen once. Material: PBMCs or a T cell subset sorted from them (not recorded which). The receptors originated from a man aged 18-30 years who had mild COVID-19 (a few samples of this study predate the infection). Cell type and time point are not known.

CDR3 sequence reads: CASSPLVGDTQYF. The DNA of the CDR3 is TGCGCCAGCAGCCCCCTTGTCGGTGATACGCAGTATTTT. The V and J genes are TRBV4-3 and TRBJ2-3; no reliable D call. V lost 4 bases and J 6 bases, leaving 11 bases between the germline ends. This CDR3 spans 13 amino acids. Looked up from germline, CDR1 is LGHNA and CDR2 is YSLEER.

This clonotype was recorded at least ten times. The chain combines TRBV5-1 with TRBJ1-6; D uncertain. The germline V and J ends were trimmed by 0 bases and 5 bases, with 6 bases remaining between them. Germline V gene lookup returns CDR1 SGHRS and CDR2 YFSETQ. The CDR3 sequence is 14 residues long. This chain's CDR3 is CASSLGIDNSPLHF. CDR3 coding DNA: TGCGCCAGCAGCTTGGGGATTGATAATTCACCCCTCCACTTT. The full variable domain, completed using reference TRBV5-1 and TRBJ1-6, is KAGVTQTPRYLIKTRGQQVTLSCSPISGHRSVSWYQQTPGQGLQFLFEYFSETQRNKGNFPGRFSGRQFSNSRSEMNVSTLELGDSALYLCASSLGIDNSPLHFGNGTRLTVT.

This clonotype was found a few times. The rearrangement uses TRBV3-1 and TRBJ2-5; weak D call: TRBD1 (5 bases). The CDR3 runs to 13 residues. Per germline, CDR1 LGHDT and CDR2 YNNKEL (reference sequence). Trimming stripped 4 bases from V and 1 base from J, with 7 bases between. The CDR3 DNA reads as TGTGCCAGCAGCCGCAGGGTCCAAGAGACCCAGTACTTC. It codes for CASSRRVQETQYF.

The chain couples TRBV6-1 to TRBJ1-4; no definite D call. CDR3 length equals 13 residues. The germline gives CDR1 MNHNS, CDR2 SASEGT. V was pared by 4 bases and J by 4 bases, with 7 bases between. CDR3 residues: CASSGSFNEKLFF. Written as DNA, the CDR3 is TGTGCCAGCAGTGGAAGTTTTAATGAAAAACTGTTTTTT.

The table lists this clonotype with a few counts. This chain links TRBV15 with TRBJ1-5, with unresolved D. This CDR3 is built from 15 residues. The germline V and J ends were trimmed by 3 bases and 4 bases, with 13 bases remaining between them. CDR1 and CDR2 (germline): LNHNV, YYDKDF (reference sequence). The CDR3 DNA sequence: TGTGCCACCAGCAGGGTTGTTCAAGGGAATCAGCCCCAGCATTTT. Translated: CATSRVVQGNQPQHF.

This chain uses TRBV6-5 with TRBJ2-4; D call uncertain. V was shortened by 1 base and J by 8 bases, with 12 bases between the two germline ends. The CDR3 length is 14 residues. The germline V gene has CDR1 MNHEY and CDR2 SVGAGI. The DNA for the CDR3 is TGTGCCAGCAGTTACTGGGCAGGTTGGGACATTCAGTACTTC. It encodes CASSYWAGWDIQYF.

This clonotype was counted at least ten times. CDR3 bases: TGTGCCACCAGCAGAGTCGGGGGGTGGGAGACCCAGTACTTC. Encoded protein: CATSRVGGWETQYF. J is TRBJ2-5 and V is TRBV15, with 7 positions matching TRBD2. V shed 1 base and J 5 bases; nucleotides not matched to a gene: 4. The CDR3 loop spans 14 amino acids. Per germline, CDR1 LNHNV and CDR2 YYDKDF (reference sequence). Full variable domain (remainder filled in from reference TRBV15 and TRBJ2-5): DAMVIQNPRYQVTQFGKPVTLSCSQTLNHNVMYWYQQKSSQAPKLLFHYYDKDFNNEADTPDNFQSRRPNTSFCFLDIRSPGLGDTAMYLCATSRVGGWETQYFGPGTRLLVL.

J is TRBJ1-1 and V is TRBV10-1; 7 nucleotides align to TRBD1. This CDR3 region has 15 residues. The germline gives CDR1 WNHNN, CDR2 SYGVQD (reference sequence). With V trimmed by 6 bases and J by 1 base, 8 bases remained unmatched. CDR3 protein: CASSDKTGQNTEAFF. The CDR3, as DNA: TGCGCCAGCAGCGACAAGACAGGGCAGAACACTGAAGCTTTCTTT.

V and J are TRBV12-5 and TRBJ2-7; 8 nucleotides line up with TRBD2. J lost 3 bases, V lost 2 bases, and 15 bases had no gene match. Germline V gene data show CDR1 as LGHNT and CDR2 as FRNRAP. There are 18 residues in the CDR3. The CDR3 bases are TGTGCTAGTGGTTTGATACTAGCGGACCGAGACTTTAACTACGAGCAGTACTTC. Residues: CASGLILADRDFNYEQYF.

This clonotype came up many times. This sequence joins TRBV5-1 and TRBJ2-1, with D possibly TRBD1 on 5 matching bases. Germline V CDR1 and CDR2: SGHRS, YFSETQ. The CDR3 is 14 residues long. V was clipped by 6 bases and J by 0 bases, with 10 bases between them. CDR3 region: CASKDTSSYNEQFF. The CDR3 DNA follows: TGCGCCAGCAAGGACACGAGCTCCTACAATGAGCAGTTCTTC.